The 21 T cell receptor beta chains below were found in one sample sequenced in a study of read filtering for tumor transcriptome and immune sequencing. The library was built from about 0.4 ug RNA with molecular barcoded adaptors for alpha/delta and beta/gamma chains. TCRdb reprocessed the reads via MiXCR and lists one record per CDR3 protein. The sample has around 130,000 distinct CDR3 sequences, under 15% seen once; the top ten hold 8% to 9%. Sequencing was carried out using a population of CD138-negative cells sorted from bone marrow. These receptors all come from a donor aged 40 or older with multiple myeloma.

This clonotype turned up a few times. The V and J genes are TRBV12-3 or TRBV12-4 and TRBJ2-7, with TRBD2 identical over 8 bases. With 1 base clipped from V and 3 bases from J, the junction kept 11 bases outside the gene matches. The CDR3 contains 17 residues. The CDR3 nucleotides are TGTGCCAGCAGTTTAGGCCCCGCCCGCGGGAGGAACTACGAGCAGTACTTC. The encoded protein is CASSLGPARGRNYEQYF.

On this clonotype itself: Possible read error: a much larger clone is one base away. The chain carries TRBV12-3 or TRBV12-4 and TRBJ1-2; D is possibly TRBD1 (5 bases). CDR3 length: 13 amino acids. CDR3 residues: CASSLGSEVRGYF. CDR3 nucleotides: TGTGCCAGCAGTTTAGGGTCGGAGGTCCGGGGCTACTTC.

Only a few counts were recorded for this clonotype. The J gene is TRBJ2-7, the V gene TRBV13; D uncertain. Germline V CDR1 and CDR2: PRHDT, FYEKMQ (reference sequence). The V end lost 2 bases, the J end lost 2 bases, and 10 bases lay between the germline ends. This CDR3 contains 14 residues. CDR3 protein: CASSLWLKAYEQYF. The CDR3 DNA reads as TGTGCCAGCAGCTTATGGCTAAAAGCCTACGAGCAGTACTTC.

With respect to this clonotype: This may stem from a read error, because a much larger clone lies one nucleotide away. Given the absence of the conserved phenylalanine or tryptophan at the CDR3 end, a read error is likely. The gene calls are TRBV13 and TRBJ2-7, with D possibly matching TRBD2 (7 bases). This CDR3 region has 15 residues. Trimming pared 3 bases from V and 4 bases from J, leaving 16 bases between. Germline CDR1 is PRHDT and CDR2 is FYEKMQ (reference sequence). For the CDR3, the DNA is TGTGCCAGCAGCTTTAGGGGGGAGGGCTGGTACGAGCAGTACCTC. Translating gives CASSFRGEGWYEQYL.

This clonotype was picked up many times. The rearrangement joins TRBV11-2 to TRBJ2-3; D is ambiguous. V was trimmed by 1 base and J by 0 bases, leaving 11 bases between them. This CDR3 has 16 amino acids. Germline CDR1 SGHAT, CDR2 FQNNGV. DNA for the CDR3: TGTGCCAGCAGCTTAGGTCTGATGACTAGCACAGATACGCAGTATTTT. The encoded protein is CASSLGLMTSTDTQYF.

This clonotype showed up many times. The chain links TRBV7-9 to TRBJ1-1; D is perhaps TRBD1 (5 bases). V lost 9 bases to trimming and J lost 6 bases, with 14 bases between them. The CDR3 length is 12 residues. Germline CDR1 SEHNR, CDR2 FQNEAQ (reference sequence). CDR3 DNA: TGTGCCAGTACCCAGGCGGGGGCTGAAGCTTTCTTT. Its protein is CASTQAGAEAFF.

This clonotype showed up just a few times. Sequence at one end of the junction differs from germline and may be a read error. The chain links TRBV6-2 or TRBV6-3 to TRBJ2-3, with 12 bases lining up with TRBD2. The germline V gene encodes CDR1 MNHEY and CDR2 SVGEGT. The CDR3 has 15 residues. CDR3 amino acids: CAGSFLAGGADTQYF. The CDR3 bases are TGTGCCGGCAGTTTCCTAGCGGGAGGGGCAGATACGCAGTATTTT.

This clonotype was counted many times. The chain uses TRBV20-1 and TRBJ2-7; D might be TRBD2 (6 bases). With 3 bases removed from V and 3 bases from J, the gap between germline ends came to 12 bases. Per the germline V gene, CDR1 is DFQATT and CDR2 is SNEGSKA (reference sequence). This CDR3 comprises 13 residues. The CDR3 bases are TGCAGTGCTAGGGGAAGGAGGGACTACGAGCAGTACTTC. Translated: CSARGRRDYEQYF.

This clonotype was seen repeatedly, ten times or more. The chain uses TRBV27 and TRBJ1-5; D possibly corresponds to TRBD1 (5 bases). CDR1 and CDR2 from the germline V gene are MNHEY and SMNVEV (reference sequence). The CDR3 covers 14 residues. Between the trimmed V and J ends, which lost 5 bases and 4 bases, there was a span of 12 bases. CDR3 sequence: CASSPGAFNQPQHF. The CDR3 DNA reads TGTGCCAGCAGTCCCGGGGCCTTTAATCAGCCCCAGCATTTT.

In this sample, this clonotype turned up many times. The V gene is TRBV14, the J gene TRBJ2-7; D is undetermined. There are 14 residues in the CDR3. The germline V gene encodes CDR1 SGHDN and CDR2 FVKESK. Trimming pared 2 bases from V and 0 bases from J, leaving 8 bases between. The CDR3 protein is CASSQMISSYEQYF. The CDR3 DNA is TGTGCCAGCAGCCAAATGATTTCCTCCTACGAGCAGTACTTC.

This clonotype has ten or more counts. The chain couples TRBV6-5 to TRBJ1-1; D gene uncertain. Germline values: CDR1 MNHEY, CDR2 SVGAGI. The germline V and J ends were trimmed by 5 bases and 1 base, with 17 bases remaining between them. The CDR3 runs to 16 residues. CDR3 DNA: TGTGCCAGCAGTAACCCCCGCCTGGAGGCGAACACTGAAGCTTTCTTT. Translation: CASSNPRLEANTEAFF.

This chain links TRBV6-5 with TRBJ2-3; possible D gene TRBD2, 6 bases. V was pared by 1 base and J by 4 bases, with 9 bases between. Germline V gene lookup returns CDR1 MNHEY and CDR2 SVGAGI. This CDR3 is 14 amino acids long. CDR3 nucleotide sequence: TGTGCCAGCAGTTACTTGCGGGGTTCAGATACGCAGTATTTT. Its protein product is CASSYLRGSDTQYF.

The chain is built from TRBV7-3 and TRBJ2-1; 9 nucleotides line up with TRBD1. The germline CDR1 and CDR2 sequences are SGHTA and FQGTGA. The CDR3 has 14 residues. The V segment lost 5 bases and the J segment 8 bases; nucleotides outside the gene matches: 7. In DNA, the CDR3 is TGTGCCAGCAGCCGTCTGACAGGGGGTGATGAGCAGTTCTTC. It translates to CASSRLTGGDEQFF.

This clonotype was recorded at least ten times. The rearrangement links TRBV9 to TRBJ2-5, with no clear D. CDR3 length: 13 amino acids. CDR1 SGDLS and CDR2 YYNGEE come from the germline V gene. The V gene lost 3 bases and the J gene lost 2 bases, with 8 bases spanning the gap. The CDR3 is CASSATHQETQYF. Written as DNA, the CDR3 is TGTGCCAGCAGCGCGACGCATCAAGAGACCCAGTACTTC.

This clonotype was counted ten times or more. V is TRBV20-1 and J is TRBJ2-5; TRBD1 matches at 8 bases. V dropped 3 bases and J dropped 2; count of bases not matched to a gene: 5. The CDR3 is made up of 14 amino acids. Per the germline V gene, CDR1 is DFQATT and CDR2 is SNEGSKA (reference sequence). The CDR3 bases are TGCAGTGCTAGGGACAGGGCGAATCAAGAGACCCAGTACTTC. It translates to CSARDRANQETQYF.

This clonotype appeared many times. The V gene is TRBV30, the J gene TRBJ1-5; 8 nucleotides align to TRBD1. Germline V gene sequence: CDR1 GTSNPN, CDR2 SVGIG (reference sequence). This CDR3 region has 15 residues. Trimming cost V 2 bases and J 2 bases; bases outside gene matches: 5. The CDR3 loop is CAWSPGTGGNQPQHF. The CDR3 DNA follows: TGTGCCTGGAGTCCCGGGACAGGCGGCAATCAGCCCCAGCATTTT.

This clonotype was found many times. The V and J genes are TRBV5-1 and TRBJ2-1; a weak D match, TRBD1 (6 bases). Trimming took off 4 bases at V and 2 bases at J, with 13 bases between the two ends. This CDR3 is built from 15 residues. From germline, CDR1 is SGHRS and CDR2 YFSETQ. The CDR3 sequence: CASSARQVPYNEQFF. Written as DNA, the CDR3 is TGCGCCAGCAGCGCCAGACAGGTTCCCTACAATGAGCAGTTCTTC.

At least ten counts were recorded for this clonotype. The chain employs TRBV5-1 and TRBJ2-7, with D possibly being TRBD1 (5 bases). V was trimmed by 0 bases and J by 11 bases, leaving 12 bases between them. The CDR3 is made up of 12 amino acids. The germline CDR1 and CDR2 sequences are SGHRS and YFSETQ. The CDR3 nucleotides are TGCGCCAGCAGCTTGGAGGAAGGGGTAAAGTACTTC. Translation gives CASSLEEGVKYF.

This clonotype was seen many times. The CDR3 sequence is CSVAQGSGEAFF. The CDR3 coding sequence is TGCAGCGTCGCACAGGGAAGTGGAGAAGCTTTCTTT. V usage is TRBV29-1 and J usage is TRBJ1-1; D is possibly TRBD1 (6 bases). Germline V gives CDR1 SQVTM, CDR2 ANQGSEA. With 6 bases removed from V and 8 bases from J, the gap between germline ends came to 16 bases. The CDR3 covers 12 residues.

In its sample, this clonotype was seen many times. The rearrangement joins TRBV10-3 to TRBJ2-7; maybe TRBD1 (5 bases). CDR3 length: 13 residues. Per germline, CDR1 ENHRY and CDR2 SYGVKD. With 4 bases removed from V and 5 bases from J, the gap between germline ends came to 12 bases. The CDR3 loop reads CAISGVRAHEQYF. As DNA, the CDR3 is TGTGCCATCAGTGGCGTCAGGGCGCACGAGCAGTACTTC.

Ten or more counts support this clonotype. The CDR3 sequence: CASSLAGTGNQPQHF. The CDR3 nucleotides are TGCGCCAGCAGCTTGGCCGGGACAGGGAATCAGCCCCAGCATTTT. This chain connects TRBV5-1 to TRBJ1-5, with 9 bases aligning to TRBD1. From germline, CDR1 is SGHRS and CDR2 YFSETQ. The CDR3 is made up of 15 amino acids. The trim removed 0 bases at V and 4 bases at J, leaving 2 bases unmatched.